Below are 20 T cell receptor beta chains sequenced from a single sample in a study of cytomegalovirus exposure and HLA in healthy donors. The PCR made use of 60 Vbeta and 13 Jbeta primers. TCRdb's copy holds only in-frame clones and misses some; the assay was immunoSEQ multiplex PCR. The sample has 85,000 or so clones. Sequenced: PBMCs. The receptors here all came from a woman aged 25 to 39 in good health and CMV-seronegative.

The V gene is TRBV7-9, the J gene TRBJ2-1, with D maybe TRBD1 (5 bases). Trimming took 2 bases from V and 9 from J, leaving 5 bases between them. The CDR3 runs to 11 residues. In germline, CDR1 is SEHNR, CDR2 FQNEAQ (reference sequence). The CDR3 spells CASSLRGEQFF. The CDR3 bases are TGTGCCAGCAGCTTAAGGGGTGAGCAGTTCTTC.

CDR3 nucleotide sequence: TGTGCCAGCTCACACGTGGGACTAGCGGGGGCGAACACCGGGGAGCTGTTTTTT. Protein sequence: CASSHVGLAGANTGELFF. The rearrangement links TRBV18 to TRBJ2-2; 14 positions agree with TRBD2. Germline loops: CDR1 KGHSH, CDR2 LQKENI. V lost 4 bases, J lost 0 bases, and 4 bases stayed unmatched. The CDR3 is made up of 18 amino acids.

This chain uses TRBV30 with TRBJ1-2; TRBD1 aligns across 7 bases. Germline V lookup: CDR1 GTSNPN, CDR2 SVGIG (reference sequence). This CDR3 is built from 11 residues. The J segment lost 7 bases and the V segment lost 4 bases, leaving 3 bases of the junction unmatched. Here the CDR3 DNA reads TGTGCCTGGAACCGGGACAGTGGCTACACCTTC. Translation gives CAWNRDSGYTF.

This rearrangement joins TRBV5-8 to TRBJ2-7; D might be TRBD2 (6 bases). CDR1 SGHTS and CDR2 YDEGEE come from the germline V gene. V gave up 4 bases and J gave up 1 base, with 18 bases separating them. The CDR3 loop spans 16 amino acids. CDR3 sequence reads: CASSVVRRVSSYEQYF. Written as DNA, the CDR3 is TGTGCCAGCAGCGTGGTCAGGAGGGTGAGTTCCTACGAGCAGTACTTC. Based on the CDR3 plus reference TRBV5-8 and TRBJ2-7, the full variable domain is EAGVTQSPTHLIKTRGQQATLRCSPISGHTSVYWYQQALGLGLQFLLWYDEGEERNRGNFPPRFSGRQFPNYSSELNVNALELEDSALYLCASSVVRRVSSYEQYFGPGTRLTVT.

V gene TRBV15 combines with J gene TRBJ1-2, with unresolved D. This CDR3 contains 15 residues. Deletions cut 0 bases from V and 4 bases from J, with 12 bases between. Germline loops: CDR1 LNHNV, CDR2 YYDKDF (reference sequence). CDR3 sequence reads: CATSRDLTLFYGYTF. CDR3 coding DNA: TGTGCCACCAGCAGAGATCTAACCCTATTCTATGGCTACACCTTC.

The chain uses TRBV6-1 and TRBJ2-5; maybe TRBD2 (5 bases). CDR3 length: 15 amino acids. V was cut by 2 bases and J by 4 bases, with 14 bases left in between. Germline-derived CDR1 and CDR2 are MNHNS and SASEGT. The CDR3 DNA follows: TGTGCCAGCAGTGAAATCGAGGGCATAGGAGAGACCCAGTACTTC. It specifies CASSEIEGIGETQYF.

The DNA of the CDR3 is TGTGCCAGCAGCTTAGCTTCGCGATACAATGAGCAGTTCTTC. This translates into CASSLASRYNEQFF. The chain is built from TRBV11-2 and TRBJ2-1; D gene uncertain. This CDR3 contains 14 residues. Germline CDR1 SGHAT, CDR2 FQNNGV. The germline V and J ends were trimmed by 1 base and 4 bases, with 8 bases remaining between them.

The chain links TRBV7-2 to TRBJ2-7; tentatively, D is TRBD2 (6 bases). V was clipped by 2 bases and J by 0 bases, with 17 bases between them. In germline, CDR1 is SGHTA, CDR2 FQGNSA. The length of the CDR3 is 17 residues. In DNA, the CDR3 is TGTGCCAGCAGCTTATCAGATTGGGAGGCTTCCTCCTACGAGCAGTACTTC. Translated, it gives CASSLSDWEASSYEQYF.

V is TRBV18 and J is TRBJ2-1; 8 nucleotides agree with TRBD1. V lost 5 bases to trimming and J lost 5 bases; unmatched junction nucleotides: 8. CDR3 length equals 15 residues. From germline, CDR1 is KGHSH and CDR2 LQKENI. The CDR3 DNA sequence: TGTGCCAGCTCATTCCGACAGGGGAGGAACAATGAGCAGTTCTTC. Translated, it gives CASSFRQGRNNEQFF.

The chain employs TRBV5-6 and TRBJ1-1; D gene unclear. Trimming left V 5 bases short and J 2 bases short, with 13 bases between. Germline V CDR1 and CDR2: SGHDT, YYEEEE. The CDR3 runs 14 residues. Written as DNA, the CDR3 is TGTGCCAGCAGTCGCTCGGTGGGCAACACTGAAGCTTTCTTT. Its protein is CASSRSVGNTEAFF.

The CDR3 region is CAISARDSAGYEQYF. The CDR3 DNA sequence: TGTGCCATCAGTGCCCGCGATAGCGCGGGTTACGAGCAGTACTTC. The rearrangement uses TRBV10-3 and TRBJ2-7; D is perhaps TRBD2 (5 bases). Germline CDR1 reads ENHRY; CDR2 reads SYGVKD. This CDR3 comprises 15 residues. Deletions cut 4 bases from V and 4 bases from J, with 17 bases between.

Note on this clone: Because the CDR3's place on the DNA is in doubt, the DNA is left out and the CDR3 is given as listed by TCRdb. V usage is TRBV29-1 and J usage is TRBJ1-2; the D segment call TRBD1 is taken from the table without a DNA check. The germline CDR1 and CDR2 sequences are SQVTM and ANQGSEA. The CDR3 comprises 16 residues, both ends counted. The CDR3 is CSVEVGQGTQGYGYIF.

The chain carries TRBV9 and TRBJ2-1; TRBD2 matches at 8 bases. The germline gives CDR1 SGDLS, CDR2 YYNGEE. J gave up 6 bases and V 0 bases, and 8 bases lay outside the gene matches. There are 16 residues in the CDR3. The CDR3 bases are TGTGCCAGCAGCGTAGTGTCAGGACTAGCCAGCAATGAGCAGTTCTTC. Translation: CASSVVSGLASNEQFF.

This sequence joins TRBV19 and TRBJ2-3, with a possible D match to TRBD2 (5 bases). CDR3 size: 13 residues. CDR1 is LNHDA and CDR2 is SQIVND in the germline V gene (reference sequence). Deletions cut 10 bases from V and 3 bases from J, with 14 bases between. The CDR3 coding sequence is TGTGCCACCTTGCATCGGGGTACAGATACGCAGTATTTT. Translation: CATLHRGTDTQYF.

V is TRBV13 and J is TRBJ1-5, with no clear D. CDR3 length: 13 residues. The V end lost 0 bases, the J end lost 4 bases, and 4 bases lay between the germline ends. Per germline, CDR1 PRHDT and CDR2 FYEKMQ (reference sequence). The CDR3 sequence: CASSLGSNQPQHF. Written as DNA, the CDR3 is TGTGCCAGCAGCTTAGGGAGTAATCAGCCCCAGCATTTT.

V gene TRBV6-6 combines with J gene TRBJ2-1; 9 bases are a match to TRBD1. The trim removed 4 bases at V and 8 bases at J, leaving 9 bases unmatched. Per germline, CDR1 MNHNY and CDR2 SVGAGI (reference sequence). The CDR3 is 15 residues long. The CDR3 reads CASSSGQGIIDEQFF. The CDR3 DNA follows: TGTGCCAGCAGTTCGGGACAGGGAATAATTGATGAGCAGTTCTTC.

This chain links TRBV6-5 with TRBJ1-5; D perhaps matches TRBD1 (5 bases). This CDR3 has 14 amino acids. The ends were cut back, 6 bases at V and 2 bases at J, with 11 bases in the middle. Germline V gene sequence: CDR1 MNHEY, CDR2 SVGAGI. This CDR3 reads CASRPGFGNQPQHF. The CDR3, as DNA: TGTGCCAGCAGACCAGGGTTTGGCAATCAGCCCCAGCATTTT.

The chain combines TRBV7-9 with TRBJ2-1; 11 positions match TRBD2. The V and J ends lost 6 bases and 0 bases, in that order; junction bases with no gene match: 13. Germline V gene data show CDR1 as SEHNR and CDR2 as FQNEAQ (reference sequence). The CDR3 extends over 19 amino acids. In DNA form, the CDR3 reads TGTGCCAGCAGGGACCTAGCGGGAGGTTTCGTGAGCTCCTACAATGAGCAGTTCTTC. It codes for CASRDLAGGFVSSYNEQFF.

The chain recombines TRBV30 with TRBJ1-1, with D possibly matching TRBD1 (5 bases). V dropped 4 bases and J dropped 2 bases, with 17 bases sitting between them. The CDR3 totals 15 residues. Germline values: CDR1 GTSNPN, CDR2 SVGIG (reference sequence). The CDR3 coding sequence is TGTGCCTGGAACGACAGACAGTGGAAAAACACTGAAGCTTTCTTT. It is translated as CAWNDRQWKNTEAFF.

The rearrangement uses TRBV25-1 and TRBJ1-4; no clear D. The V gene's germline CDR1 is MGHDK and CDR2 SYGVNS. Deletions cut 1 base from V and 7 bases from J, with 10 bases between. The CDR3 has 14 amino acids. The CDR3 nucleotides read TGTGCCAGCAGTGAATCTACAGCTGTTGAAAAACTGTTTTTT. The encoded protein is CASSESTAVEKLFF.